Shown below are 24 T cell receptor beta chains from a single sample sequenced in a study of blood T cell repertoires in COVID-19. TCRdb's table, derived via immunoSEQ multiplex PCR, lists solely in-frame clones and lacks some. The repertoire holds fewer than 200,000 clones, with 84% as singletons. Sequencing input: PBMCs or T cells enriched from blood (not recorded which). The receptors shown here come from a woman aged 30 to 39 who had been exposed to COVID-19.

As to this clone: An end of the junction does not agree with germline; a read error may underlie this. J is TRBJ1-2 and V is TRBV2, with TRBD1 matching over 7 bases. The CDR3 is 12 residues long. CDR1 SNHLY and CDR2 FYNNEI come from the germline V gene. CDR3 sequence (DNA): TGTGCCAGCAGTCGCCTGGCGGCAGGGGGTTCCTTC. Encoded protein: CASSRLAAGGSF.

This clone was picked up one time. This chain connects TRBV5-4 to TRBJ1-1; 7 positions agree with TRBD1. The germline V gene encodes CDR1 SGHNT and CDR2 YYREEE (reference sequence). Losses at the gene ends were 5 bases for V and 3 bases for J; bases not matched to a gene: 7. The CDR3 spans 14 residues. The CDR3, as DNA: TGTGCCAGCAGTTCAGGGGGTAGGGACACTGAAGCTTTCTTT. Encoded protein: CASSSGGRDTEAFF.

The rearrangement links TRBV4-1 to TRBJ2-2; tentatively, D is TRBD2 (5 bases). From germline, CDR1 is MGHRA and CDR2 YSYEKL. CDR3 length: 11 residues. V shed 8 bases and J shed 6 bases, with 7 bases lying between them. The CDR3 protein is CASRGPGELFF. The CDR3 DNA is TGCGCCAGCCGCGGGCCCGGGGAGCTGTTTTTT.

In its sample, this clone was seen once. The chain is built from TRBV7-6 and TRBJ2-1, with 10 bases that match TRBD2. CDR3 length: 16 amino acids. In germline, CDR1 is SGHVS, CDR2 FNYEAQ. J gave up 10 bases and V 5 bases, and 14 bases lay outside the gene matches. As DNA, the CDR3 is TGTGCCAGCAGCGGGCTCGGGACTAGCGTAGGAGTGGAGCAGTTCTTC. Translation: CASSGLGTSVGVEQFF.

This clone showed up just a few times. The rearrangement joins TRBV10-2 to TRBJ1-1; 12 nucleotides match TRBD1. CDR1 is WSHSY, CDR2 SAAADI, per germline. This CDR3 is built from 16 residues. V lost 6 bases, J lost 4 bases, and 9 bases stayed unmatched. The chain's CDR3 is CASSGDRGPPGTEAFF. The CDR3 DNA is TGCGCCAGCAGCGGGGACAGGGGGCCCCCGGGCACTGAAGCTTTCTTT.

The gene calls are TRBV12-3 or TRBV12-4 and TRBJ1-1; D gene unclear. Trimming took 3 bases from V and 4 from J, leaving 9 bases between them. CDR3 length: 13 residues. Here the CDR3 reads CASSLRPPTEAFF. CDR3 coding DNA: TGTGCCAGCAGTTTGCGGCCGCCCACTGAAGCTTTCTTT.

The chain joins TRBV15 to TRBJ1-2; TRBD1 matches 9 bases. This CDR3 region has 15 residues. Germline V lookup: CDR1 LNHNV, CDR2 YYDKDF (reference sequence). The V and J ends lost 0 bases and 8 bases, in that order; junction bases with no gene match: 7. CDR3: CATSRDLRTGEGYTF. The CDR3 DNA sequence: TGTGCCACCAGCAGAGATCTCCGGACAGGGGAAGGCTACACCTTC.

This CDR3 is CASSSKLAGGPGELFF. The DNA of the CDR3 is TGTGCCAGCAGCTCTAAACTAGCGGGGGGGCCCGGGGAGCTGTTTTTT. The rearrangement links TRBV11-3 to TRBJ2-2, with 13 nucleotides matching TRBD2. CDR3 length equals 16 residues. Losses at the gene ends were 4 bases for V and 6 bases for J; bases not matched to a gene: 5. Germline V lookup: CDR1 SGHNT, CDR2 YENEEA.

The rearrangement joins TRBV6-4 to TRBJ1-1, with 8 bases matching TRBD1. V trimming: 4 bases; J trimming: 8 bases; junction bases outside the gene matches: 6. CDR1 is MRHNA, CDR2 SNTAGT, per germline. The CDR3 runs to 13 residues. Here the CDR3 DNA reads TGTGCCAGCAGTGCCGACAGGGGTGGAGAAGCTTTCTTT. Translating it yields CASSADRGGEAFF.

The chain recombines TRBV19 with TRBJ1-1, with 10 nucleotides matching TRBD1. Trimming took 4 bases from V and 0 from J; bases not matched to a gene: 2. The CDR3 is made up of 15 amino acids. The germline V gene encodes CDR1 LNHDA and CDR2 SQIVND (reference sequence). The CDR3 DNA reads as TGTGCCAGTAGTAGACAGGGGGCAATGAACACTGAAGCTTTCTTT. This gives the protein CASSRQGAMNTEAFF.

The chain couples TRBV6-6 to TRBJ1-4; 8 bases are a match to TRBD1. Trimming cost V 7 bases and J 7 bases; bases outside gene matches: 8. Looked up from germline, CDR1 is MNHNY and CDR2 is SVGAGI (reference sequence). The CDR3 runs 14 residues. CDR3 loop: CASKTDREGEKLFF. The DNA of the CDR3 is TGTGCCAGCAAGACGGACAGGGAGGGTGAAAAACTGTTTTTT.

This clone has more than one count but fewer than ten. The chain recombines TRBV5-5 with TRBJ1-1; TRBD1 matches 7 bases. V lost 5 bases and J lost 5; bases outside the gene matches: 9. CDR3 size: 14 residues. The germline V gene encodes CDR1 SGHKS and CDR2 YYEKEE (reference sequence). The CDR3 protein is CASSWTGGGTEAFF. CDR3 bases: TGTGCCAGCAGTTGGACAGGCGGAGGGACTGAAGCTTTCTTT.

This rearrangement joins TRBV10-2 to TRBJ2-1; TRBD2 aligns across 7 bases. The CDR3 has 14 residues. Germline CDR1 WSHSY, CDR2 SAAADI. The V gene end was trimmed by 7 bases and the J gene end by 7 bases; junction bases not matched to a gene: 10. CDR3 sequence reads: CASTPYGGGNEQFF. The CDR3 DNA follows: TGCGCCAGCACCCCCTATGGGGGGGGGAATGAGCAGTTCTTC.

The gene calls are TRBV5-6 and TRBJ1-1; perhaps TRBD1 as D (6 bases). The V and J ends lost 4 bases and 0 bases respectively, with 10 bases between them. CDR3 length: 14 amino acids. CDR1 and CDR2 (germline): SGHDT, YYEEEE. CDR3 nucleotide sequence: TGTGCCAGCAGCGATACAGGGATGAACACTGAAGCTTTCTTT. It encodes CASSDTGMNTEAFF.

The rearrangement uses TRBV14 and TRBJ1-6; D is unclear. V was trimmed by 1 base and J by 10 bases, leaving 11 bases between them. This CDR3 region has 14 residues. Germline V gene lookup returns CDR1 SGHDN and CDR2 FVKESK. This chain's CDR3 is CASSQVRERSPLHF. DNA of the CDR3: TGTGCCAGCAGCCAAGTTAGGGAGAGGTCACCCCTCCACTTT.

This clone was seen more than once but under ten times. The chain combines TRBV9 with TRBJ1-5; 8 positions match TRBD1. Germline V gene sequence: CDR1 SGDLS, CDR2 YYNGEE. The CDR3 extends over 15 amino acids. V was clipped by 3 bases and J by 0 bases; unmatched bases: 2. The CDR3, as DNA: TGTGCCAGCAGCGGACAGGGGAATAGCAATCAGCCCCAGCATTTT. Its translation is CASSGQGNSNQPQHF.

The CDR3 nucleotides are TGTGCCAGCGTGTCTAGCGGCACAGATACGCAGTATTTT. It yields the protein CASVSSGTDTQYF. The chain links TRBV2 to TRBJ2-3; possibly TRBD2 for D (6 bases). The CDR3 runs 13 residues. Trimming took 8 bases from V and 1 from J, leaving 10 bases between them. Per the germline V gene, CDR1 is SNHLY and CDR2 is FYNNEI.

The chain recombines TRBV6-6 with TRBJ1-2; a possible D gene is TRBD1 (5 bases). The length of the CDR3 is 12 residues. The germline gives CDR1 MNHNY, CDR2 SVGAGI (reference sequence). With 6 bases removed from V and 6 bases from J, the gap between germline ends came to 11 bases. This chain's CDR3 is CASSPDRHGYTF. In nucleotides, the CDR3 is TGTGCCAGCAGCCCCGACAGACATGGCTACACCTTC.

The rearrangement joins TRBV24-1 to TRBJ2-3; 9 bases fit TRBD1. After removal of 4 bases from V and 4 bases from J, the junction contained 2 bases not matched to a gene. The CDR3 consists of 14 residues. Germline V gives CDR1 KGHDR, CDR2 SFDVKD. CDR3 nucleotides: TGTGCCACCAGTGAGAGGACAGGGGCAGATACGCAGTATTTT. Its translation is CATSERTGADTQYF.

The rearrangement links TRBV19 to TRBJ2-5, with a weak D call TRBD1 (8 bases). Trimming stripped 1 base from V and 4 bases from J, with 13 bases between. The germline CDR1 and CDR2 sequences are LNHDA and SQIVND (reference sequence). The CDR3 contains 15 residues. CDR3 sequence reads: CASSIGYRGGETQYF. The CDR3 coding sequence is TGTGCCAGTAGTATAGGCTACAGGGGGGGAGAGACCCAGTACTTC.

This clone was observed a few times. V and J are TRBV25-1 and TRBJ1-5; 9 nucleotides agree with TRBD1. The CDR3 has 14 residues. J gave up 5 bases and V 4 bases, and 3 bases lay outside the gene matches. Per germline, CDR1 MGHDK and CDR2 SYGVNS. CDR3 residues: CASSVGTGYQPQHF. Written as DNA, the CDR3 is TGTGCCAGCAGTGTTGGGACAGGGTATCAGCCCCAGCATTTT.

The chain links TRBV3-1 (or the pseudogene TRBV3-2) to TRBJ1-2, with 7 bases aligning to TRBD1. Germline CDR1 reads LGHDT; CDR2 reads YNNKEL (reference sequence). The CDR3 runs 15 residues. The V gene end was trimmed by 4 bases and the J gene end by 4 bases; junction bases not matched to a gene: 9. In DNA form, the CDR3 reads TGTGCCAGCAGCCTTTCCGGGACAGTCGGCTATGGCTACACCTTC. Translated, it gives CASSLSGTVGYGYTF.

The V and J genes are TRBV15 and TRBJ1-2; TRBD1 matches at 11 bases. Germline V gene lookup returns CDR1 LNHNV and CDR2 YYDKDF (reference sequence). The ends lost 2 bases at V and 7 bases at J; junction bases unmatched: 12. The CDR3 spans 17 residues. The CDR3 DNA sequence: TGTGCCACCAGCAGACTTGGGACAGGGGGGAGATCGGGTGGCTACACCTTC. Its translation is CATSRLGTGGRSGGYTF.

This clone came up once. V and J are TRBV3-1 (or the pseudogene TRBV3-2) and TRBJ2-3; 14 bases line up with TRBD2. After removal of 4 bases from V and 2 bases from J, the junction contained 5 bases not matched to a gene. This CDR3 is built from 17 residues. In germline, CDR1 is LGHDT, CDR2 YNNKEL (reference sequence). The CDR3 spells CASSLGLAGGLTDTQYF. In nucleotides, the CDR3 is TGTGCCAGCAGCCTTGGACTAGCGGGGGGCCTCACAGATACGCAGTATTTT.